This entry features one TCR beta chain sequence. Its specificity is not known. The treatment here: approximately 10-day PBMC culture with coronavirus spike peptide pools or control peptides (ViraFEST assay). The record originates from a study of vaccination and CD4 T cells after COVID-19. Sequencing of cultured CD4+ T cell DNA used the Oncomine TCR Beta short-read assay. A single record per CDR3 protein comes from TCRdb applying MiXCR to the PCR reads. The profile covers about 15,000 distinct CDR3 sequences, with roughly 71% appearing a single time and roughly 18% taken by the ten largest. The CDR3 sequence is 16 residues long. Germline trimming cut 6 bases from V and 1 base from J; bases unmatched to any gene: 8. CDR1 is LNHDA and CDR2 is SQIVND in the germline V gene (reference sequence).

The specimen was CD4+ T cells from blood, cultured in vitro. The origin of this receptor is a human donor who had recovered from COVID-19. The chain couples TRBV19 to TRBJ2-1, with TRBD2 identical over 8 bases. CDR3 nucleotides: TGTGCCAGTAGCTCCACAAGCGGGAGTTCCTACAATGAGCAGTTCTTC. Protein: CASSSTSGSSYNEQFF.